This T cell receptor beta chain was sequenced during a study of shared clonotypes between healthy human individuals. The authors split each subset's genomic DNA evenly across several immunoSEQ plates. The protocol was immunoSEQ multiplex PCR, while the TCRdb copy is restricted to in-frame clones and leaves out a portion. The profile shows more than 2,000,000 clones, 85% to 95% of them singletons. Study-wide points: Generation probabilities of non-shared clonotypes were lower (relative to those shared by all four donors). When naive CD4 clonotypes were compared across a handful of donors, about 4.8% were shared.

Trimming stripped 0 bases from V and 0 bases from J, with 13 bases between. This CDR3 region has 17 residues. The V gene's germline CDR1 is SGHRS and CDR2 YFSETQ. This clone was detected once. Antigen: not known. V and J are TRBV5-1 and TRBJ2-1, with D possibly TRBD2 on 6 matching bases. This receptor was identified in a man aged 18 to 30 in good health. Some clones in this sample may be carry-over from other donors' samples. The source material was naive CD4+ T cells from PBMCs. Subset of the sample: CD45RA+ positively selected. The CDR3 DNA sequence: TGCGCCAGCAGCTTGGGAGTAGCGGACTACTCCTACAATGAGCAGTTCTTC. It encodes CASSLGVADYSYNEQFF.